Listed here is a single T cell receptor beta chain. Its antigen is not identified. J was trimmed by 12 bases and V by 3 bases; bases with no gene match: 7. Germline assignment: CDR1 MNHNS and CDR2 SASEGT. This CDR3 is 14 amino acids long. The data derive from a study of Ad26.COV2.S vaccination and SARS-CoV-2 variants. Study findings and constraints: The TCR breadth and depth analyses may have understated or missed part of the total T cell responses. The placebo group had lower spike-specific TCR breadth than the vaccine recipients did.

Repertoires were generated with immunoSEQ multiplex PCR, while TCRdb's copy carries only in-frame clones and drops some. Of hundreds of thousands of clones listed, approximately 88% are singletons. Treatment defined: approximately 18 received Ad26.COV2.S at low or high dose, single or two shots; 5 received placebo; per-sample allocation not given. Sampling occurred on day 63 after the first vaccine or placebo injection. The sequence was obtained from a person between 18 and 65 years old who received the Ad26.COV2.S COVID-19 vaccine or a placebo. The starting material was peripheral blood, obtained in a trial of Ad26.COV2.S vaccine versus placebo. This rearrangement joins TRBV6-1 to TRBJ2-7; 14 bases fit TRBD2. In DNA, the CDR3 is TGTGCCAGCAGTGATGGGACTAGCGGGGGCCGACGGTACTTC. This sequence encodes CASSDGTSGGRRYF.